A selection of T cell receptor beta chains follows, all from one sample in a study of blood T cell repertoires in COVID-19. Some clones are missing from TCRdb's copy, which holds only in-frame ones; the method was immunoSEQ multiplex PCR. The repertoire has roughly 200,000 clones, roughly 82% of them found once; the top ten carry about 6%. Material: PBMCs or T cells enriched from blood (not recorded which). The source of these receptors is a man aged 35-49 years with acute COVID-19. CDR3s include the opening cysteine and the closing phenylalanine or tryptophan. Fields, in order: J gene, V gene, D gene, clone size, CDR3 DNA, CDR3 protein. D genes are given only for firm matches. Not all rows give a size; the values are once, few, many and, for expanded clones, a class.

TRBJ2-5 | TRBV24-1 | NA | NA | TGTGCCACCGAATCGAGGGAGACCCAGTACTTC | CATESRETQYF
TRBJ2-1 | TRBV30 | NA | NA | TGTGCCTGGACGACAACCCCGGCGGAGCAGTTCTTC | CAWTTTPAEQFF
TRBJ1-2 | TRBV28 | TRBD1 | NA | TGTGCCAGCAGCCGGACAGGGTGGGGAACTAACTATGGCTACACCTTC | CASSRTGWGTNYGYTF
TRBJ2-1 | TRBV7-2 | NA | NA | TGTGCCAGCAGCGACGACCGGGGTGCTGAGCAGTTCTTC | CASSDDRGAEQFF
TRBJ1-6 | TRBV2 | TRBD1 | NA | TGTGCCAGCAGCCCTCGGACAGGGGGGGATTCACCCCTCCACTTT | CASSPRTGGDSPLHF
TRBJ2-3 | TRBV6-6 | NA | NA | TGTGCCAGCATCCCAGGGGGAGCGGGAGTCAGAGGTACGCAGTATTTT | CASIPGGAGVRGTQYF
TRBJ2-5 | TRBV30 | NA | NA | TGTGCCTGGTCTCTATGGAGTGGGGAGACCCAGTACTTC | CAWSLWSGETQYF
TRBJ2-7 | TRBV30 | NA | NA | TGTGCCTGGAGCCTGGCAGGCGCCCCTGAGCAGTACTTC | CAWSLAGAPEQYF
TRBJ2-3 | TRBV29-1 | NA | NA | TGCAGCGTTGAAAGAGCGGCGGATACGCAGTATTTT | CSVERAADTQYF
TRBJ2-7 | TRBV7-3 | TRBD2 | NA | TGTGCCAGCAGCCCATGGGGTAGCGGGAGGTACGAGCAGTACTTC | CASSPWGSGRYEQYF
TRBJ1-5 | TRBV27 | NA | few | TGTGCCAGCAGTTTGATCGGGGGGCATCAGCCCCAGCATTTT | CASSLIGGHQPQHF
TRBJ2-1 | TRBV2 | TRBD2 | NA | TGTGCCAGCAGTCAACGGGGGGACTACAATGAGCAGTTCTTC | CASSQRGDYNEQFF
TRBJ2-1 | TRBV3-1/TRBV3-2 | TRBD2 | NA | TGTGCCAGCAGCCAAGATTCGCGGGAGGGTAATGAGCAGTTCTTC | CASSQDSREGNEQFF
TRBJ2-5 | TRBV19 | NA | few | TGTGCCAGTAGTATTGACGGGAGACAAGAGACCCAGTACTTC | CASSIDGRQETQYF
TRBJ1-2 | TRBV5-1 | NA | NA | TGCGCCAGCAGCTTGGAACGGGGATCCTCCTATGGCTACACCTTC | CASSLERGSSYGYTF
TRBJ2-3 | TRBV2 | TRBD2 | NA | TGTGCCAGCAGTGAAGGGGCTAGCGGAAGCACAGATACGCAGTATTTT | CASSEGASGSTDTQYF
TRBJ1-1 | TRBV29-1 | NA | once | TGCAGCGCCCCGCGTGGGGCAGGGAACACTGAAGCTTTCTTT | CSAPRGAGNTEAFF
TRBJ2-4 | TRBV30 | NA | NA | TGTGCCTGGAGTGGAGATACCAAAAACATTCAGTACTTC | CAWSGDTKNIQYF
TRBJ1-6 | TRBV28 | NA | NA | TGTGCCAGCAGTTTGCGGAGTTATAATTCACCCCTCCACTTT | CASSLRSYNSPLHF
TRBJ2-7 | TRBV29-1 | NA | NA | TGCAGCGTTGAAGGGGGAGTGGGCGCGGTGGGGGAGCAGTACTTC | CSVEGGVGAVGEQYF
TRBJ2-7 | TRBV19 | TRBD1 | NA | TGTGCCAGTAGTATAAGTCGGACAGGGTTCAGCGAGCAGTACTTC | CASSISRTGFSEQYF
TRBJ1-1 | TRBV27 | NA | NA | TGTGCCAGCACCGCGAGGTCGGGGATGAACACTGAAGCTTTCTTT | CASTARSGMNTEAFF
TRBJ1-3 | TRBV5-1 | NA | NA | TGCGCCAGCAGCCCCGAGGGATTGGTGCCAGCTGGAAACACCATATATTTT | CASSPEGLVPAGNTIYF
TRBJ1-1 | TRBV6-5 | NA | NA | TGTGCCAGCAGTAGGGGGGGGACACAAGACACTGAAGCTTTCTTT | CASSRGGTQDTEAFF
TRBJ1-1 | TRBV28 | NA | NA | TGTGCCAGCAGTTTGGTCGGCGCCGGGGGAGTCACTGAAGCTTTCTTT | CASSLVGAGGVTEAFF
TRBJ2-4 | TRBV3-1/TRBV3-2 | TRBD1 | NA | TGTGCCAGCAGATCAAGGAGTGACAGGGGATTACCGGGCATTCAGTACTTC | CASRSRSDRGLPGIQYF
TRBJ1-1 | TRBV7-9 | NA | once | TGTGCCAGCAGCTTACGGGTAGGGAACACTGAAGCTTTCTTT | CASSLRVGNTEAFF
TRBJ2-7 | TRBV5-1 | TRBD2 | NA | TGCGCCAGCAGACTAGCGGGAGGACCTAGCTCCTACGAGCAGTACTTC | CASRLAGGPSSYEQYF
TRBJ1-1 | TRBV7-2 | NA | NA | TGTGCCAGCAGCTTAGTCGTTCAGTCTGAAGCTTTCTTT | CASSLVVQSEAFF
TRBJ2-5 | TRBV28 | NA | NA | TGTGCCAGCAGACCCGACAGGCAAGAGACCCAGTACTTC | CASRPDRQETQYF
TRBJ1-2 | TRBV5-5 | TRBD1 | once | TGTGCCAGCAGCTGGGGACAGGAGACCTATGGCTACACCTTC | CASSWGQETYGYTF
TRBJ1-4 | TRBV12-3/TRBV12-4 | NA | NA | TGTGCCAGCAGGCCGCGGGGTGAAAAACTGTTTTTT | CASRPRGEKLFF
TRBJ1-2 | TRBV10-3 | TRBD1 | NA | TGTGCCATCAGGGGGACAGGGGAGGGTGGCTACACCTTC | CAIRGTGEGGYTF
TRBJ2-1 | TRBV28 | NA | few | TGTGCCAGCAGTAGTAGCGGTTTGTACTACAATGAGCAGTTCTTC | CASSSSGLYYNEQFF
TRBJ1-2 | TRBV18 | NA | NA | TGTGCCAGCTCACCTCAGGGGACGGACTATGGCTACACCTTC | CASSPQGTDYGYTF
TRBJ2-3 | TRBV7-2 | TRBD1 | NA | TGTGCCAGCAGCTCCCACACAGGGGCTGTCCCAGATACGCAGTATTTT | CASSSHTGAVPDTQYF
TRBJ2-1 | TRBV9 | NA | NA | TGTGCCAGCAGCGTAGGGGGGCCTAGCGGCTACAATGAGCAGTTCTTC | CASSVGGPSGYNEQFF
TRBJ2-3 | TRBV7-9 | NA | NA | TGTGCCAGCAGCTCAACCTACTCTCGCACAGATACGCAGTATTTT | CASSSTYSRTDTQYF
TRBJ2-1 | TRBV29-1 | TRBD1 | NA | TGCAGCGTTGGGACAGGGGACAATGAGCAGTTCTTC | CSVGTGDNEQFF
TRBJ1-6 | TRBV11-2 | TRBD1 | NA | TGTGCCAGCAGCTTGGACAGGACCTTTAATTCACCCCTCCACTTT | CASSLDRTFNSPLHF
TRBJ1-1 | TRBV2 | NA | NA | TGTGCCAGCGCCCAGAACATGAACACTGAAGCTTTCTTT | CASAQNMNTEAFF
TRBJ1-2 | TRBV25-1 | TRBD1 | NA | TGTGCCAGCAGTGGGGGACAGACACACGTTGGCTACACCTTC | CASSGGQTHVGYTF
TRBJ1-3 | TRBV6-5 | NA | NA | TGTGCCAGCAGGTCCGGACCGGGGAACACCATATATTTT | CASRSGPGNTIYF
TRBJ1-5 | TRBV27 | NA | few | TGTGCCAGCAGTTTTGTTAGACAGTTCAGCAATCAGCCCCAGCATTTT | CASSFVRQFSNQPQHF
TRBJ1-1 | TRBV6-5 | NA | NA | TGTGCCAGCACCAGGAACACTGAAGCTTTCTTT | CASTRNTEAFF
TRBJ2-6 | TRBV29-1 | TRBD2 | NA | TGCAGCGCCTCACTAGCGCCTCTCGGCGGGGCCAACGTCCTGACTTTC | CSASLAPLGGANVLTF
TRBJ2-5 | TRBV20-1 | TRBD2 | NA | TGCAGTGCTAGTACAACTAGCGGGAGGGCGGAGACCCAGTACTTC | CSASTTSGRAETQYF
TRBJ1-2 | TRBV6-5 | NA | NA | TGTGCCGTGCAGGGTTACTATGGCTACACCTTC | CAVQGYYGYTF
TRBJ2-7 | TRBV30 | NA | NA | TGTGCTTTTACTAAGGGTGCGATTTTGTACGAGGGAGTTTGGCAGTACTTC | CAFTKGAILYEGVWQYF
TRBJ1-2 | TRBV15 | NA | NA | TGTGCCACCAGCAGAGCGAGCTATGGCTACACCTTC | CATSRASYGYTF
TRBJ2-1 | TRBV9 | TRBD2 | once | TGTGCCAGCAGCGTGGGACTATTTCCCAATGAGCAGTTCTTC | CASSVGLFPNEQFF
TRBJ1-3 | TRBV11-2 | NA | NA | TGTGCCAGCAGCCGAGTGACACCTGGAAACACCATATATTTT | CASSRVTPGNTIYF
TRBJ2-7 | TRBV25-1 | TRBD1 | NA | TGTGCCAGCAGTTCCCGGGACAGCATTAATCCCTACGAGCAGTACTTC | CASSSRDSINPYEQYF
TRBJ2-5 | TRBV5-4 | TRBD1 | many | TGTGCCAGCAGACCGGAGCTCGGGACAGGGGGCGAAGAGACCCAGTACTTC | CASRPELGTGGEETQYF
TRBJ2-7 | TRBV25-1 | NA | NA | TGTGCCAGCAGCCCAGGGGTTGCAGGGCCCTTTGTACAGGAGCAGTACTTC | CASSPGVAGPFVQEQYF
TRBJ1-1 | TRBV23-1 | TRBD1 | NA | TGCGCCAGCAGTCAATGGACAGGGCGGAACACTGAAGCTTTCTTT | CASSQWTGRNTEAFF
TRBJ2-5 | TRBV11-1 | NA | NA | TGTGCCAGCAGCGCGGACAGATACCAAGAGACCCAGTACTTC | CASSADRYQETQYF